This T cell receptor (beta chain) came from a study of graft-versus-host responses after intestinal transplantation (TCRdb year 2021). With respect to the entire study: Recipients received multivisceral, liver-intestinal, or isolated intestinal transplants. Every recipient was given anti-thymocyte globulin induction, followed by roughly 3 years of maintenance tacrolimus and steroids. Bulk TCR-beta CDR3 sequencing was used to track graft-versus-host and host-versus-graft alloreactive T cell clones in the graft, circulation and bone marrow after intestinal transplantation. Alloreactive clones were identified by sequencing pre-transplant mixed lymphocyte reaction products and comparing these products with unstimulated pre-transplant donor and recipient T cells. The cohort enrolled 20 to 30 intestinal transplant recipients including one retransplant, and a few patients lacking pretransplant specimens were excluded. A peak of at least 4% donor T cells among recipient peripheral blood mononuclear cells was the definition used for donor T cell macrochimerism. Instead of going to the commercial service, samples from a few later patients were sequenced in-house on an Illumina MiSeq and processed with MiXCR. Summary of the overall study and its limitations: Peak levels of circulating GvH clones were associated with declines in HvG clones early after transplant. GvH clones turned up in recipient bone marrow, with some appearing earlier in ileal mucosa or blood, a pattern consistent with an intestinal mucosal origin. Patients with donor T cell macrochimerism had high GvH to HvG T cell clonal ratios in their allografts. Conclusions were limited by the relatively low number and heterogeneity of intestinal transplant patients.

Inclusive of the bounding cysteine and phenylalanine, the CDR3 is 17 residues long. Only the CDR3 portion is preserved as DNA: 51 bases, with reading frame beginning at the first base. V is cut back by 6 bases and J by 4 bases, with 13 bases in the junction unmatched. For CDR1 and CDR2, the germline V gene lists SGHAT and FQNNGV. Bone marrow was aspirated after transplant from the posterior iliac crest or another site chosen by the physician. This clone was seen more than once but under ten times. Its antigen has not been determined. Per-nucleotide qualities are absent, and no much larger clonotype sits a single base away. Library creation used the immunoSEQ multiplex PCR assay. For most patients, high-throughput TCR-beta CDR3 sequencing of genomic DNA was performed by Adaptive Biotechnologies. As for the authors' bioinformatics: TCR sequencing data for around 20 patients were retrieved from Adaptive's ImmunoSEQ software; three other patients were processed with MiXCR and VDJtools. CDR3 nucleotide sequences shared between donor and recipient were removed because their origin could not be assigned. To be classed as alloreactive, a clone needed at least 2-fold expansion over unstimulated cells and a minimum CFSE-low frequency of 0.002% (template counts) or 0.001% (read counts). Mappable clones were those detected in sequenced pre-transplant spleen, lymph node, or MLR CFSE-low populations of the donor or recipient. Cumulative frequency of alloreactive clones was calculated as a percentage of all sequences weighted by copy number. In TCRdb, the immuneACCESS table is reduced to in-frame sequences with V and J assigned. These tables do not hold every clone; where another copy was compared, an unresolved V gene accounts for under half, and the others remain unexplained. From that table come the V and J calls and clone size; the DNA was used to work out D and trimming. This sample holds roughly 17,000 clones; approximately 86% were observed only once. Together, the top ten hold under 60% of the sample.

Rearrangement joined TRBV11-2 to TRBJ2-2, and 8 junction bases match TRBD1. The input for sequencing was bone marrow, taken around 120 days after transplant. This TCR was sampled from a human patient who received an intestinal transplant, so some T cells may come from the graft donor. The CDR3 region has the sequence CASREPLQGVGTGELFF. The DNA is TGTGCCAGCAGGGAACCTCTACAGGGGGTAGGCACCGGGGAGCTGTTTTTT.